A single sample is the source of the 17 T cell receptor beta chains below, sequenced in a study of CD8+ T cells in alopecia areata. RNA was extracted and reverse transcribed into cDNA as the sequencing template. Data came from immunoSEQ multiplex PCR; TCRdb stores just in-frame clones and leaves some out. The sample consists of 150,000 to 200,000 clones, roughly three fifths of them appearing once. The treatment is: oral pan-JAK inhibitor, 5-10 mg twice daily. This specimen consisted of CD8+ T cells sorted from blood, obtained at week 24, from a patient treated with tofacitinib. These receptors all stem from a human donor with alopecia areata.

The rearrangement uses TRBV4-1 and TRBJ2-5; the match to TRBD2 covers 9 bases. V was pared by 3 bases and J by 2 bases, with 4 bases of the junction left unmatched. Germline V CDR1 and CDR2: MGHRA, YSYEKL. The CDR3 runs 15 residues. This CDR3 is CASSHPSGGQETQYF. Here the CDR3 DNA reads TGCGCCAGCAGCCACCCCAGCGGGGGGCAAGAGACCCAGTACTTC.

The chain joins TRBV7-2 to TRBJ2-7, with 7 nucleotides matching TRBD1. This CDR3 spans 15 amino acids. V shed 5 bases, J shed 2 bases, and the junction held 9 bases outside the gene matches. Germline lookup yields CDR1 SGHTA and CDR2 FQGNSA. The CDR3 region is CASSHTGTAAYEQYF. The CDR3 DNA is TGTGCCAGCAGCCACACCGGGACAGCGGCCTACGAGCAGTACTTC.

The sample holds one count of this clone. The gene calls are TRBV20-1 and TRBJ2-1, with D tentatively TRBD1 or TRBD2 (5 bases each). This CDR3 is 11 amino acids long. V dropped 1 base and J dropped 8 bases, with 6 bases sitting between them. Per the germline V gene, CDR1 is DFQATT and CDR2 is SNEGSKA (reference sequence). The CDR3 region is CSARGGHEQFF. The CDR3 nucleotides read TGCAGTGCTAGAGGGGGACATGAGCAGTTCTTC.

The genes are TRBV18 and TRBJ2-7; a possible D gene is TRBD1 (6 bases). This CDR3 has 12 amino acids. Deletions cut 6 bases from V and 6 bases from J, with 12 bases between. From germline, CDR1 is KGHSH and CDR2 LQKENI. The CDR3 here is CASSNREIEQYF. The CDR3 DNA follows: TGTGCCAGCTCGAACAGGGAGATCGAGCAGTACTTC.

This chain uses TRBV30 with TRBJ2-5, with 8 positions matching TRBD2. This CDR3 has 15 amino acids. Per germline, CDR1 GTSNPN and CDR2 SVGIG (reference sequence). V trimming: 0 bases; J trimming: 2 bases; junction bases outside the gene matches: 5. CDR3 sequence reads: CAWSVGTGGQETQYF. CDR3 bases: TGTGCCTGGAGTGTCGGGACGGGGGGGCAAGAGACCCAGTACTTC.

V usage is TRBV5-5 and J usage is TRBJ2-7, with TRBD2 as a possible D gene (6 bases). V lost 6 bases and J 0 bases, leaving 13 bases between the germline ends. In germline, CDR1 is SGHKS, CDR2 YYEKEE (reference sequence). The CDR3 sequence is 14 residues long. DNA of the CDR3: TGTGCCAGCATGCTTGGGGGGTCCTCCTACGAGCAGTACTTC. It yields the protein CASMLGGSSYEQYF.

The rearrangement uses TRBV7-9 and TRBJ2-7; 10 bases map to TRBD1. Trimming cost V 2 bases and J 5 bases; bases outside gene matches: 6. This CDR3 has 15 residues. The V gene's germline CDR1 is SEHNR and CDR2 FQNEAQ (reference sequence). The CDR3 sequence is CASSLRGTGDDEQYF. The CDR3 coding sequence is TGTGCCAGCAGCTTACGAGGGACAGGGGATGACGAGCAGTACTTC.

A few counts support this clone. This chain uses TRBV5-1 with TRBJ2-1; D unclear. CDR3 length: 13 amino acids. Trimming took 1 base from V and 4 from J, leaving 6 bases between them. Per germline, CDR1 SGHRS and CDR2 YFSETQ. CDR3 in amino acids: CASSLSPYNEQFF. In DNA, the CDR3 is TGCGCCAGCAGCTTGTCACCGTACAATGAGCAGTTCTTC.

This sequence joins TRBV4-1 and TRBJ2-1, with 7 bases identical to TRBD2. J was trimmed by 4 bases and V by 1 base; bases with no gene match: 4. Germline-derived CDR1 and CDR2 are MGHRA and YSYEKL. There are 15 residues in the CDR3. CDR3 coding DNA: TGCGCCAGCAGCCAAGCATGGGGGGGATACAATGAGCAGTTCTTC. The encoded protein is CASSQAWGGYNEQFF.

CDR3 in DNA: TGTGCCAGCAGCGAAAACCCGAGACTAGCAACAGATACGCAGTATTTT. This gives the protein CASSENPRLATDTQYF. The chain uses TRBV6-6 and TRBJ2-3; 7 bases fit TRBD2. After removal of 6 bases from V and 3 bases from J, the junction contained 12 bases not matched to a gene. The length of the CDR3 is 16 residues. Germline CDR1 MNHNY, CDR2 SVGAGI (reference sequence).

This clone was found a few times. J is TRBJ2-1 and V is TRBV7-9; D call uncertain. The CDR3 runs to 12 residues. V dropped 1 base and J dropped 10 bases, with 8 bases sitting between them. Germline loops: CDR1 SEHNR, CDR2 FQNEAQ (reference sequence). CDR3 region: CASSLGAPEQFF. CDR3 bases: TGTGCCAGCAGCTTAGGGGCACCAGAGCAGTTCTTC.

The V and J genes are TRBV15 and TRBJ2-6; 11 bases agree with TRBD1. CDR1 is LNHNV, CDR2 YYDKDF, per germline (reference sequence). V lost 5 bases, J lost 0 bases, and 12 bases stayed unmatched. CDR3 size: 20 residues. The CDR3 is CATSGSLAGTGGSGANVLTF. CDR3 nucleotide sequence: TGTGCCACCAGCGGATCCTTAGCCGGGACAGGGGGCTCTGGGGCCAACGTCCTGACTTTC. Drawing the rest from reference TRBV15 and TRBJ2-6, the complete variable domain is DAMVIQNPRYQVTQFGKPVTLSCSQTLNHNVMYWYQQKSSQAPKLLFHYYDKDFNNEADTPDNFQSRRPNTSFCFLDIRSPGLGDTAMYLCATSGSLAGTGGSGANVLTFGAGSRLTVL.

The chain combines TRBV2 with TRBJ1-5, with D tentatively TRBD1 (5 bases). The germline V gene has CDR1 SNHLY and CDR2 FYNNEI. Deletions cut 5 bases from V and 5 bases from J, with 25 bases between. The CDR3 contains 18 residues. CDR3 DNA sequence: TGTGCCAGCAGTCGGAACCGTTACGGGGCAGAAAGGGATCAGCCCCAGCATTTT. Protein: CASSRNRYGAERDQPQHF.

The chain carries TRBV5-1 and TRBJ2-7, with D perhaps TRBD2 (6 bases). The CDR3 sequence is 13 residues long. The germline gives CDR1 SGHRS, CDR2 YFSETQ. With 0 bases removed from V and 3 bases from J, the gap between germline ends came to 7 bases. CDR3 in amino acids: CASSLGGVYEQYF. The CDR3 nucleotides are TGCGCCAGCAGCTTGGGCGGGGTCTACGAGCAGTACTTC.

J is TRBJ1-1 and V is TRBV7-9, with unresolved D. The CDR3 length is 14 residues. Trimming left V 4 bases short and J 2 bases short, with 11 bases between. Germline V CDR1 and CDR2: SEHNR, FQNEAQ (reference sequence). The CDR3 coding sequence is TGTGCCAGCAGCTCCGGACTGTCAAACACTGAAGCTTTCTTT. This translates into CASSSGLSNTEAFF.

This chain links TRBV4-1 with TRBJ2-1; 7 bases are a match to TRBD2. V shed 0 bases and J 4 bases; nucleotides not matched to a gene: 6. CDR1 and CDR2 from the germline V gene are MGHRA and YSYEKL. This CDR3 has 16 residues. The CDR3 reads CASSQDRAGQYNEQFF. The CDR3 DNA reads TGCGCCAGCAGCCAAGACAGAGCGGGGCAATACAATGAGCAGTTCTTC.

A remark on this clone: Other nucleotide sequences in the sample specify the same CDR3. This chain links TRBV6-5 with TRBJ2-1; unclear D gene. Germline loops: CDR1 MNHEY, CDR2 SVGAGI. The V gene lost 0 bases and the J gene lost 10 bases, with 4 bases spanning the gap. This CDR3 is built from 11 residues. This chain's CDR3 is CASSYSGEQFF. In DNA form, the CDR3 reads TGTGCCAGCAGTTACTCAGGAGAGCAGTTCTTC.